The present T cell receptor (beta chain) was sequenced within a study of T cells in Graves' hyperthyroidism and ophthalmopathy. The CDR3 regions of TCR beta were amplified from RNA transcripts. First-round RT-PCR targeting the TCR CDR3 was performed with the HTBI primer set. Each CDR3 protein gets one entry after TCRdb re-called the multiplex PCR reads with MiXCR. Of about 160,000 distinct CDR3 sequences listed, approximately 9% are singletons. The CDR3 covers 16 residues. Per germline, CDR1 SEHNR and CDR2 FQNEAQ (reference sequence). Germline trimming cut 5 bases from V and 4 bases from J; bases unmatched to any gene: 9. This clonotype was counted ten times or more. Its antigen is unknown. Study-wide results and caveats: Among thyroid clonotypes expanded above 0.001, most also appeared in blood.

The chain combines TRBV7-9 with TRBJ1-5, with 9 bases fitting TRBD1. This sequence was found in a young woman with Graves' hyperthyroidism that later progressed to Graves' ophthalmopathy. What was sequenced was blood. CDR3 loop: CASSAGTGHINQPQHF. CDR3 DNA sequence: TGTGCCAGCAGCGCAGGGACAGGGCACATAAATCAGCCCCAGCATTTT.